Shown below are 21 T cell receptor beta chains from a single sample sequenced in a study of tumor and adjacent non-tumor tissue in lung cancer. No cell sorting was done before RNA was extracted from the tissue. A modified ARM-PCR protocol with three rounds of nested PCR amplified TCRbeta. A single record per CDR3 protein comes from TCRdb applying MiXCR to the multiplex PCR reads. The top ten hold 10% to 15% of the sample, which has under 100,000 distinct CDR3 sequences, about two thirds seen once. Specimen: lung tumor tissue. The receptors were gathered from a woman aged 70-85 years with non-small cell lung cancer.

Concerning this clonotype itself: The junction and the germline gene differ at one end; a read error may be behind it. The CDR3 here is CDSSLGQVAYEQYF. CDR3 coding DNA: TGTGACAGCAGCTTGGGTCAGGTGGCTTACGAGCAGTACTTC. This chain connects TRBV5-5 to TRBJ2-7; no firm D call. The CDR3 is 14 amino acids. CDR1 SGHKS and CDR2 YYEKEE come from the germline V gene (reference sequence). Full variable domain (missing parts from reference TRBV5-5 and TRBJ2-7): DAGVTQSPTHLIKTRGQQVTLRCSPISGHKSVSWYQQVLGQGPQFIFQYYEKEERGRGNFPDRFSARQFPNYSSELNVNALLLGDSALYLCDSSLGQVAYEQYFGPGTRLTVT.

This clonotype was recorded at least ten times. The chain links TRBV18 to TRBJ1-4; 7 bases are shared with TRBD1. This CDR3 region has 14 residues. Germline CDR1 reads KGHSH; CDR2 reads LQKENI. Trimming cost V 6 bases and J 0 bases; bases outside gene matches: 1. DNA for the CDR3: TGTGCCAGCTCGACAGGGACAACTAATGAAAAACTGTTTTTT. Amino acids: CASSTGTTNEKLFF.

Concerning this clonotype itself: Just one base apart from a much larger clone, this may be a read error. This chain connects TRBV24-1 to TRBJ2-1; TRBD2 matches at 11 bases. This CDR3 contains 15 residues. Germline CDR1 KGHDR, CDR2 SFDVKD. V dropped 3 bases and J dropped 7; count of bases not matched to a gene: 4. The CDR3 here is CATSDKGLADNEQFF. CDR3 coding DNA: TGTGCCACCAGTGATAAGGGACTAGCGGATAATGAGCAGTTCTTC.

Of note for this clonotype: A read error is likely, as this CDR3 ends without the conserved phenylalanine or tryptophan. This rearrangement joins TRBV12-3 or TRBV12-4 to TRBJ1-2; no reliable D call. The CDR3 totals 12 residues. CDR3 residues: CVSSPWTDGYTS. The CDR3 DNA sequence: TGTGTCAGCAGTCCATGGACTGATGGCTACACCTCC.

Comments on this clonotype: At one of its ends the junction is not consistent with the germline gene, which may arise from a read error. The V and J genes are TRBV11-3 and TRBJ2-7; 8 nucleotides agree with TRBD1. CDR3 length: 14 residues. Per germline, CDR1 SGHNT and CDR2 YENEEA. The CDR3: CTSRSTTGAYKQYF. In nucleotides, the CDR3 is TGTACCAGCAGATCAACGACAGGGGCCTACAAGCAGTATTTC.

This clonotype has at least ten counts. The V gene is TRBV30, the J gene TRBJ2-2; D not resolved. This CDR3 comprises 14 residues. Per the germline V gene, CDR1 is GTSNPN and CDR2 is SVGIG (reference sequence). Between the trimmed V and J ends, which lost 8 bases and 2 bases, there was a span of 15 bases. The CDR3 protein is CATKFWGNTGELFF. CDR3 sequence (DNA): TGTGCCACCAAGTTCTGGGGTAACACCGGGGAGCTGTTTTTT.

The sample holds one count of this clonotype. Since a much larger clone is just one base distant, this may be a read error. The chain combines TRBV12-3 or TRBV12-4 with TRBJ2-7; 8 positions match TRBD2. The CDR3 contains 14 residues. This CDR3 is CANSLGTSPSEQYF. The CDR3 region has the DNA TGTGCCAACAGTCTCGGGACTAGTCCATCCGAGCAGTACTTC.

Note on this clonotype: A read error may produce the germline difference seen at one junction end. V gene TRBV5-1 combines with J gene TRBJ2-7; 8 nucleotides agree with TRBD2. This CDR3 region has 15 residues. Germline-derived CDR1 and CDR2 are SGHRS and YFSETQ. Written as DNA, the CDR3 is TGCGCCAGCAGCTTGGGCCAGCGGGAGTTAAACGTGCAGTACTTT. It yields the protein CASSLGQRELNVQYF. Filled out from reference TRBV5-1 and TRBJ2-7, the complete variable domain reads KAGVTQTPRYLIKTRGQQVTLSCSPISGHRSVSWYQQTPGQGLQFLFEYFSETQRNKGNFPGRFSGRQFSNSRSEMNVSTLELGDSALYLCASSLGQRELNVQYFGPGTRLTVT.

A note on this clonotype: One junction end does not reproduce the germline sequence, and a read error may be involved. This chain uses TRBV29-1 with TRBJ1-1; D uncertain. This CDR3 spans 18 amino acids. Looked up from germline, CDR1 is SQVTM and CDR2 is ANQGSEA. The CDR3, as DNA: TGCAACGTTGAAGATCTTATGGAGCGTGCCGTTATGAACACTGAAGCTCTCTTT. This gives the protein CNVEDLMERAVMNTEALF.

Concerning this clonotype itself: The junction does not match germline at one end; this may be a read error. The rearrangement links TRBV5-6 to TRBJ2-1, with 8 bases fitting TRBD1. Germline V gene sequence: CDR1 SGHDT, CDR2 YYEEEE. This CDR3 is built from 12 residues. This CDR3 is CGSSTGGNEQFF. In DNA, the CDR3 is TGTGGCAGCAGCACAGGGGGCAATGAGCAGTTCTTC.

Turning to this clonotype: The junction and the germline gene differ at one end; a read error may be behind it. The J gene is TRBJ2-7, the V gene TRBV4-1; the D is unclear. The CDR3 covers 14 residues. Germline V lookup: CDR1 MGHRA, CDR2 YSYEKL. The CDR3 sequence is CANSQIVGTYEQYF. The DNA of the CDR3 is TGCGCCAACAGCCAAATAGTGGGGACCTACGAGCAGTACTTC.

This clonotype was observed a single time. At one boundary the junction diverges from the germline segment, which might be a read error. The V call is TRBV29-1, the J call TRBJ1-4; 8 bases map to TRBD1. This CDR3 has 12 residues. Germline lookup yields CDR1 SQVTM and CDR2 ANQGSEA. CDR3: CSAGQGDGKLFF. As DNA, the CDR3 is TGCAGCGCCGGACAGGGAGACGGAAAACTATTTTTT.

As regards this clonotype: Relative to the germline gene, one junction end is altered; a read error may explain this. The chain has TRBV4-1 and TRBJ2-7, with D uncertain. The CDR3 runs to 13 residues. CDR1 MGHRA and CDR2 YSYEKL come from the germline V gene. CDR3 nucleotides: TGCGCCAGCAAACCTTCAAGCTCCAACGAGCAGTACTTC. Translation: CASKPSSSNEQYF.

A few counts support this clonotype. The V call is TRBV5-1, the J call TRBJ2-1, with 7 positions matching TRBD2. The germline CDR1 and CDR2 sequences are SGHRS and YFSETQ. The CDR3 runs 16 residues. The trim removed 4 bases at V and 5 bases at J, leaving 12 bases unmatched. CDR3 nucleotide sequence: TGCGCCAGCAGCCCTGGAGACAAGGGAGGGGACAATGAGCAGTTCTTC. Translated: CASSPGDKGGDNEQFF.

As to this clonotype: At one boundary the junction diverges from the germline segment, which might be a read error. V is TRBV4-2 and J is TRBJ2-7, with D maybe TRBD1 (6 bases). The CDR3 spans 16 residues. The germline V gene has CDR1 LGHNA and CDR2 YNFKEQ. The CDR3 nucleotides are TGTGCCAGTAGCCAAGGGGTAGGGGGAGCAACCTACGAGCAGTACTTC. Translated, it gives CASSQGVGGATYEQYF.

In this sample, this clonotype turned up many times. The chain links TRBV28 to TRBJ2-6; D may be TRBD2 (5 bases). Germline assignment: CDR1 MDHEN and CDR2 SYDVKM. V lost 10 bases and J lost 2, with 15 bases in between. CDR3 length: 15 amino acids. CDR3 loop: CATLNTGTGANVLTF. The CDR3 bases are TGTGCCACCCTCAACACGGGGACTGGGGCCAACGTCCTGACTTTC.

With respect to this clonotype: This sequence may be a read error, since a much larger clone differs from it by one base. This sequence joins TRBV28 and TRBJ2-5; the match to TRBD1 covers 7 bases. The V gene's germline CDR1 is MDHEN and CDR2 SYDVKM. Trimming cost V 5 bases and J 5 bases; bases outside gene matches: 8. CDR3 size: 14 residues. Written as DNA, the CDR3 is TGTGCCAGCAGTCCCAGGGGGAACATTGAGACCCAGTACTTC. This codes for CASSPRGNIETQYF.

As to this clonotype: This may be a read error: a much more frequent sequence differs by one nucleotide. V is TRBV28 and J is TRBJ2-7; no clear D. Trimming cost V 7 bases and J 5 bases, with 27 bases left between them. Germline CDR1 is MDHEN and CDR2 is SYDVKM. This CDR3 has 17 amino acids. The CDR3 here is CASIHRGDIPVRHEQYF. CDR3 sequence (DNA): TGTGCCAGCATCCATCGTGGCGATATCCCCGTTCGCCACGAGCAGTACTTC. The entire variable domain, with the rest obtained from reference TRBV28 and TRBJ2-7, is as follows: DVKVTQSSRYLVKRTGEKVFLECVQDMDHENMFWYRQDPGLGLRLIYFSYDVKMKEKGDIPEGYSVSREKKERFSLILESASTNQTSMYLCASIHRGDIPVRHEQYFGPGTRLTVT.

The sample holds many counts of this clonotype. This chain uses TRBV6-1 with TRBJ1-6, with 10 bases matching TRBD1. Germline V gene lookup returns CDR1 MNHNS and CDR2 SASEGT. This CDR3 is built from 14 residues. V dropped 7 bases and J dropped 7; count of bases not matched to a gene: 4. In DNA form, the CDR3 reads TGTGCCAGCATTCAGGGACAGGGGAATTCACCCCTCCACTTT. Translating it yields CASIQGQGNSPLHF.

Concerning this clonotype itself: A much larger clone lies a single base off, so this may be a read error. The chain uses TRBV6-1 and TRBJ2-7; no reliable D call. V was pared by 7 bases and J by 3 bases, with 22 bases between. Per the germline V gene, CDR1 is MNHNS and CDR2 is SASEGT. The CDR3 contains 16 residues. This CDR3 reads CASIEPSSGRYYEQYF. CDR3 sequence (DNA): TGTGCCAGCATTGAGCCTTCTTCTGGCAGGTACTACGAGCAGTACTTC.

This clonotype was observed at least ten times. This chain's CDR3 is CASSQRASGSTDTQYF. CDR3 sequence (DNA): TGCGCCAGCAGCCAACGGGCTAGCGGAAGCACAGATACGCAGTATTTT. The V and J genes are TRBV4-1 and TRBJ2-3; 7 positions match TRBD2. This CDR3 spans 16 amino acids. The germline V gene encodes CDR1 MGHRA and CDR2 YSYEKL. Trimming took 2 bases from V and 0 from J; bases not matched to a gene: 5.